This TCR beta chain was retrieved from a study of shared clonotypes between healthy human individuals. The table came from immunoSEQ multiplex PCR; TCRdb's copy has only in-frame clones and leaves some out. The profile shows approximately 110,000 clones, about 67% of them singletons. CDR1 and CDR2 from the germline V gene are SQVTM and ANQGSEA. This CDR3 contains 13 residues. With V trimmed by 2 bases and J by 6 bases, 4 bases remained unmatched. The J gene is TRBJ2-3, the V gene TRBV29-1, with 8 bases lining up with TRBD1. The source of this sequence is a woman aged 25 to 39 in good health. The sample was memory CD8+ T cells sorted from blood. The subset here: CD45RO+ cells pooled with CCR7-negative TemRA cells. The CDR3 bases are TGCAGCGTTGAACAGGGGGCGGGGGATACGCAGTATTTT. This gives the protein CSVEQGAGDTQYF.